This TCR beta chain was sequenced during a study of T cell clonotyping in hematopoietic cell transplantation. Clones were sequenced by immunoSEQ multiplex PCR, and TCRdb holds only the in-frame ones, with some missing. The table has roughly 38,000 clones, about 87% seen once; the top ten hold nearly 2%. Study results and limitations: Higher Inverse Simpson Index values in graft donor and pretransplant recipient predicted broader posttransplant TCR diversity.

Comments on this clone: Its antigen is not identified.

The CDR3 is 13 residues long. Trimming stripped 3 bases from V and 5 bases from J, with 8 bases between. Per germline, CDR1 SGDLS and CDR2 YYNGEE. The chain joins TRBV9 to TRBJ1-4; D gene unclear. Sequencing was performed on peripheral blood mononuclear cells. The source is a woman in her forties in good health. Some clones in this sample may be carry-over from other donors' samples. CDR3 loop: CASSDRENEKLFF. Here the CDR3 DNA reads TGTGCCAGCAGCGACCGAGAGAATGAAAAACTGTTTTTT.